One T cell receptor beta chain is described in this entry. The data are from a study of shared clonotypes between healthy human individuals. TCRdb's copy holds only in-frame clones and misses some; the assay was immunoSEQ multiplex PCR. In the table there are more than 2 million clones, about 94% of which are singletons. Naive CD8 cells lacked CD45RO and underwent positive selection for CCR7, leaving out terminally differentiated effector memory CD45RA+ cells. V was clipped by 9 bases and J by 5 bases; unmatched bases: 9. The germline CDR1 and CDR2 sequences are SGHNT and YYREEE (reference sequence). This CDR3 comprises 14 residues.

The source of this sequence is a man between 18 and 35 years old in good health. Some clones in this sample may be carry-over from other donors' samples. The chain is built from TRBV5-4 and TRBJ2-2; TRBD1 agrees at 8 bases. What was sequenced was naive CD8+ T cells from PBMCs. DNA of the CDR3: TGTGCCACCCGGGACAGGAGGGCTACCGGGGAGCTGTTTTTT. It specifies CATRDRRATGELFF.